This T cell receptor beta chain was observed in a study of T-cell memory formation after mild COVID-19. Overall study context: Largely donor-specific sequence clusters came from a couple of donors.

With regard to this clonotype: Antigen specificity is unknown.

TCRdb redid the calling of the 5' RACE reads with MiXCR, one entry per CDR3 protein. The sample has 450,000 to 700,000 distinct CDR3 sequences; roughly 18% are singletons. Study-wide results and caveats: The CD4+ clones that contracted clustered mainly within CM and EM, and the CD8+ clones concentrated in EMRA. The appearance of some responding clones in pre-infection memory suggested that cross-reactive memory joined. A second wave expanding day 15 to 37 was CD4+-biased; contracting clones were balanced.

V shed 0 bases and J shed 4 bases, with 10 bases lying between them. The CDR3 length is 15 residues. The chain recombines TRBV23-1 with TRBJ1-5; no firm D call. TRBV23-1 is classed as an ORF, of uncertain function. Specimen: PBMCs or a T cell subset sorted from them (not recorded which). The receptor was isolated from an adult woman who had mild COVID-19 (a few samples of this study predate the infection). Cell type and time point are not known. CDR3 in DNA: TGCGCCAGCAGTCAATCCCGCGGCAGGAATCAGCCCCAGCATTTT. It codes for CASSQSRGRNQPQHF.